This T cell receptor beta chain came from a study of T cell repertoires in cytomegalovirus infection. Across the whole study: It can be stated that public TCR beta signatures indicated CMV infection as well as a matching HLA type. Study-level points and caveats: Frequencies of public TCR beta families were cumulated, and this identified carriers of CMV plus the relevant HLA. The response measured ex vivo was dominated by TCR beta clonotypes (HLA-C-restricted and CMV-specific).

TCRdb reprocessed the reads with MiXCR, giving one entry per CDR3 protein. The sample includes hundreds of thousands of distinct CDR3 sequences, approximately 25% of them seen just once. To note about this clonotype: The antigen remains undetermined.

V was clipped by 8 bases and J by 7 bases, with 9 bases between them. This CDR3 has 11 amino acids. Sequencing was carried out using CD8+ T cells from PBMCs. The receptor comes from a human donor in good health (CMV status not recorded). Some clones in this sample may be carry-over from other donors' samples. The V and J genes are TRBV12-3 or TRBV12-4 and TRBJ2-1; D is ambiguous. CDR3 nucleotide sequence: TGTGCCAGCGGGTGGATAAATGAGCAGTTCTTC. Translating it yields CASGWINEQFF.